The subject of this entry is one TCR beta chain. The junction shows a germline mismatch at one end, possibly a read error. The data are from a study of blood T cell repertoires in COVID-19. Study-wide context: T cells, B-cell-depleted T cells, or PBMCs provided the cDNA or gDNA that served as material.

Germline CDR1 reads SSHAT; CDR2 reads FNYEAQ (reference sequence). The CDR3 totals 13 residues. Original data processing: Cell counts per sample came from amplifying reference gene primers. Here immunoSEQ multiplex PCR was the method, and the copy in TCRdb shows in-frame clones only, minus some. Clone size and the V and J calls come from that table; the DNA yielded D and trimming. The table shows some 110,000 clones, with approximately 82% occurring only once. The chain has TRBV7-7 and TRBJ2-5; 9 nucleotides match TRBD1. This TCR came from a man aged 25-40 years with acute or convalescent COVID-19. The specimen was peripheral blood. The DNA for the CDR3 is TGTGCTAGCAGCCGAGACAGGGGGGAGACCCAGTACTTC. It yields the protein CASSRDRGETQYF.